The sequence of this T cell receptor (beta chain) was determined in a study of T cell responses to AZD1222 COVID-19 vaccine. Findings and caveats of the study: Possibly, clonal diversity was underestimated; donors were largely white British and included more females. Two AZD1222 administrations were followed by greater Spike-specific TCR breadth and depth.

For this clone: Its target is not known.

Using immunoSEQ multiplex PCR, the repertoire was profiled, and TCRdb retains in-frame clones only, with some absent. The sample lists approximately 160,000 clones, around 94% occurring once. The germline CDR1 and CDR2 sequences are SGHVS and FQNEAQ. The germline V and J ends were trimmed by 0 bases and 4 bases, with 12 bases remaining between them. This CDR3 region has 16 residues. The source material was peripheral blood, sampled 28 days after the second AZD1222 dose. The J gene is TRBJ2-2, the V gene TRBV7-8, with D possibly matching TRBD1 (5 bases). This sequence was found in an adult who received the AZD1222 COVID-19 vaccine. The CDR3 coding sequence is TGTGCCAGCAGCTTAGCGTCAGGGTATGTCACCGGGGAGCTGTTTTTT. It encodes CASSLASGYVTGELFF.